The entry that follows covers one TCR beta chain sequence. These data are taken from a study of blood T cell repertoires in COVID-19. At the level of the study: PBMCs, B-cell-depleted T cells, or T cells were the source of the cDNA or gDNA that made up the material.

Here immunoSEQ multiplex PCR was the method, and the copy in TCRdb shows in-frame clones only, minus some. The table has about 240,000 clones, about 82% seen once. The J segment lost 0 bases and the V segment lost 2 bases, leaving 8 bases of the junction unmatched. Germline V gene lookup returns CDR1 SQVTM and CDR2 ANQGSEA. The CDR3 loop spans 17 amino acids. This chain joins TRBV29-1 and TRBJ1-5, with 9 nucleotides matching TRBD1. This receptor was identified in a man at least 80 years old with acute or convalescent COVID-19. Sequencing input: peripheral blood. The CDR3 DNA sequence: TGCAGCGTTGAACTTAGGACAGGGGCGAATAGCAATCAGCCCCAGCATTTT. Translating it yields CSVELRTGANSNQPQHF. Using reference TRBV29-1 and TRBJ1-5 for the parts outside the CDR3, the full variable domain is SAVISQKPSRDICQRGTSLTIQCQVDSQVTMMFWYRQQPGQSLTLIATANQGSEATYESGFVIDKFPISRPNLTFSTLTVSNMSPEDSSIYLCSVELRTGANSNQPQHFGDGTRLSIL.